This T cell receptor (beta chain) comes out of a study of T cell responses to AZD1222 COVID-19 vaccine. Broader study findings: White British donors predominated, females outnumbered males, and clonal diversity was possibly underestimated.

Some clones are missing from TCRdb's copy, which holds only in-frame ones; the method was immunoSEQ multiplex PCR. Found here are 100,000 to 130,000 clones, under 95% of them singletons; the top ten hold roughly 5.6%. Investigators merged groups given second doses at roughly 4 or roughly 12 weeks. Worth noting for this clone: Its antigen is not known.

V lost 8 bases and J lost 4, with 14 bases in between. The germline gives CDR1 SEHNR, CDR2 FQNEAQ (reference sequence). CDR3 size: 14 residues. This TCR was sampled from an adult who received the AZD1222 COVID-19 vaccine. The sample consisted of peripheral blood, taken 28 days after the second AZD1222 dose. The chain recombines TRBV7-9 with TRBJ2-2; D is uncertain. The CDR3 bases are TGTGCCAGCGTCACGTCCAAGGCCACCGGGGAGCTGTTTTTT. It encodes CASVTSKATGELFF.